The clone carrying this TCR beta chain was counted ten times or more. The data were obtained in a study of T cells in Graves' hyperthyroidism and ophthalmopathy. Study at large: Blood was drawn when the patient was first diagnosed and still untreated.

The investigators amplified TCR beta CDR3 regions from RNA transcripts. An initial round of RT-PCR targeting the TCR CDR3 relied on the HTBI primer set. TCRdb reanalysed the multiplex PCR reads using MiXCR and keeps one entry per CDR3 protein. Of about 210,000 distinct CDR3 sequences in the sample, approximately 17% were seen once. Input material: blood. The sequence derives from a man in his fifties or sixties with Graves' hyperthyroidism.

The DNA for the CDR3 is TGTGCCAGCAGTGACCCGGGGGAGTCAAAATACAATGAGCAGTTCTTC. Amino acid sequence: CASSDPGESKYNEQFF. The chain carries TRBV12-3 or TRBV12-4 and TRBJ2-1; tentative D call: TRBD2 (6 bases). V lost 5 bases and J lost 4, with 18 bases in between. The CDR3 sequence is 16 residues long.